The source of this T cell receptor beta chain is a study of blood T cells in healthy people across ages. The study's findings and limits: Greater diversity and more naive CD4+ cells were seen in long-lived donors than in aged donors.

J gave up 9 bases and V 5 bases, and 11 bases lay outside the gene matches. Germline CDR1 is DFQATT and CDR2 is SNEGSKA (reference sequence). This CDR3 contains 14 residues. With a J-beta primer mix and a sample-barcoded 5' primer, a second PCR ran about 6 to 11 cycles. MiXCR was run by TCRdb on the 5' RACE reads, yielding one entry per CDR3 protein. The table has some 900,000 distinct CDR3 sequences, roughly 52% seen once. Every donor contributed 8 to 10 milliliters of peripheral blood by blood draw. Concerning this clonotype itself: Its specificity is unknown.

Material for sequencing was blood. The rearrangement uses TRBV20-1 and TRBJ2-1; TRBD2 aligns across 9 bases. The receptor was isolated from a man aged 30-40 years in good health. The chain's CDR3 is CSAEVAGVAGEQFF. CDR3 DNA: TGCAGTGCTGAGGTAGCGGGAGTAGCAGGTGAGCAGTTCTTC.